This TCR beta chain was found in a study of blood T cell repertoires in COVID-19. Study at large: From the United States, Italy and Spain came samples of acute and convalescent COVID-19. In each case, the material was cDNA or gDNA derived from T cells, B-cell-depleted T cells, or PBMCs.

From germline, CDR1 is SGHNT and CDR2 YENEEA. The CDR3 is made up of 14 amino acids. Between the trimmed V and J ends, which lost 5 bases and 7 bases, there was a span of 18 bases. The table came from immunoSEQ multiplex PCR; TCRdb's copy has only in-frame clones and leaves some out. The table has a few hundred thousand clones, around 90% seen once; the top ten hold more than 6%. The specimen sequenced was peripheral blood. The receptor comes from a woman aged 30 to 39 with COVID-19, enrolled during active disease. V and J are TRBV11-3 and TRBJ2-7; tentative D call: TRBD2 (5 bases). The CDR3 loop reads CASSPRGSVGEQYF. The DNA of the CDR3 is TGTGCCAGCAGCCCACGGGGTAGCGTGGGTGAGCAGTACTTC.